This record looks at one T cell receptor (beta chain) sequence and its context. As yet, its antigen is unknown. 13 Jbeta primers and 60 Vbeta primers were used for the PCR. The repertoire was sequenced with immunoSEQ multiplex PCR; TCRdb's copy has only in-frame clones and lacks some. The repertoire includes 250,000 to 350,000 clones, 80% to 90% of them detected once, and more than 2% sits in the top ten. This specimen comes from a study of cytomegalovirus exposure and HLA in healthy donors. Germline V gene sequence: CDR1 SEHNR, CDR2 FQNEAQ (reference sequence). The trim removed 5 bases at V and 2 bases at J, leaving 7 bases unmatched. The CDR3 sequence is 15 residues long. General study points: Common viral pathogens seemed to be connected with several of the most significant clusters, according to a later analysis. Reported results showed that the classifier diagnosed cytomegalovirus status with high specificity and sensitivity. It has been reported that TCR beta sequences accurately predicted the HLA-A and HLA-B alleles of most subjects.

The TCR originated in a woman under 30 in good health and CMV-seronegative. Specimen: PBMCs. The chain employs TRBV7-9 and TRBJ2-5; 8 bases align to TRBD2. CDR3 protein: CASSLRTSSQETQYF. The CDR3 DNA sequence: TGTGCCAGCAGCCTTCGGACTAGCTCTCAAGAGACCCAGTACTTC.